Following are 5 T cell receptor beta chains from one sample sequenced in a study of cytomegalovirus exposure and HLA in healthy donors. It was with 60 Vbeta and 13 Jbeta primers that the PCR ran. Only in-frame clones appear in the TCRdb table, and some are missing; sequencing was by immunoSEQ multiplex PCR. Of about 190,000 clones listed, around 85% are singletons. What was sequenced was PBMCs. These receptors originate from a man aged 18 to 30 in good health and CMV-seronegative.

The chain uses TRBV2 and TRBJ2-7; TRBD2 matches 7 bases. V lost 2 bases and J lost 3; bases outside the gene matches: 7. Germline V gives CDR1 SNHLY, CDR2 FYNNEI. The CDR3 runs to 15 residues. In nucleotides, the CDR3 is TGTGCCAGCAGTGAATCCGCGGGGGACCGCTACGAGCAGTACTTC. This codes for CASSESAGDRYEQYF.

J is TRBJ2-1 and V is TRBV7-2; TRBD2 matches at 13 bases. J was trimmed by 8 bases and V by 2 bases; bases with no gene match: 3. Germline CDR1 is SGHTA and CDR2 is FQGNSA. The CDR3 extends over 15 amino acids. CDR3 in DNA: TGTGCCAGCAGCTTAACTAGCGGGGGGGCCTATGAGCAGTTCTTC. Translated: CASSLTSGGAYEQFF.

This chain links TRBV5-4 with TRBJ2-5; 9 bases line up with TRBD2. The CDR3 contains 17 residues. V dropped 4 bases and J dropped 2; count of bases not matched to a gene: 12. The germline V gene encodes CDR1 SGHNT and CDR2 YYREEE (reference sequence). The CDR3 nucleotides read TGTGCCAGCAGCGCAGGAAGACTAGCGGTTCAACAAGAGACCCAGTACTTC. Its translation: CASSAGRLAVQQETQYF.

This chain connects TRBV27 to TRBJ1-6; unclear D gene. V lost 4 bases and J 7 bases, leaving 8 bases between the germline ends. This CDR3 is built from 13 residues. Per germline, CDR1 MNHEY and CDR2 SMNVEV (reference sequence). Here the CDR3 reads CASSSPGNSPLHF. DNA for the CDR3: TGTGCCAGCAGTTCCCCGGGGAATTCACCCCTCCACTTT.

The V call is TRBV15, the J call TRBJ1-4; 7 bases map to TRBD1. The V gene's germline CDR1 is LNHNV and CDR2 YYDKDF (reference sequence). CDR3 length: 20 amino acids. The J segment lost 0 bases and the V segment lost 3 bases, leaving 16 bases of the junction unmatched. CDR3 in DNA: TGTGCCACCAGCAGTTCCGGGACAGTTGACCCATTTGCAACTAATGAAAAACTGTTTTTT. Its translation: CATSSSGTVDPFATNEKLFF.